The rows below give T cell receptor beta chains drawn from one sample of a study of PD-L1 blockade in urothelial cancer. Only in-frame clones appear in the TCRdb table, and some are missing; sequencing was by immunoSEQ multiplex PCR. The table lists about 90,000 clones, 70% to 90% of them singletons. This specimen was PBMCs, taken around atezolizumab (anti-PD-L1) treatment. These receptors came from a man aged 65-85 years with urothelial cancer. The CDR3 runs from the conserved cysteine through the conserved F or W. D genes are given only for firm matches. The listing skips clone size in some rows; elsewhere it reads once, few, many or a size class.

J: TRBJ2-5
V: TRBV7-9
D: .
size: .
DNA: TGTGCCAGCAGCTTAGAGGCTGGCAGCGAGCAAGAGACCCAGTACTTC
CDR3: CASSLEAGSEQETQYF

J: TRBJ2-7
V: TRBV5-4
D: TRBD1
size: .
DNA: TGTGCCAGCAGCTGGGGACAGGGCGCCTACGAGCAGTACTTC
CDR3: CASSWGQGAYEQYF

J: TRBJ1-1
V: TRBV28
D: .
size: .
DNA: TGTGCCAGCAGTAACCCGGGGGGACCTTACACTGAAGCTTTCTTT
CDR3: CASSNPGGPYTEAFF

J: TRBJ2-3
V: TRBV6-1
D: .
size: .
DNA: TGTGCCAGCAGTACCGGACTGGGCACAGATACGCAGTATTTT
CDR3: CASSTGLGTDTQYF

J: TRBJ1-1
V: TRBV6-1
D: .
size: .
DNA: TGTGCCAACGGAAGGGGGGGCCTTCTGAACACTGAAGCTTTCTTT
CDR3: CANGRGGLLNTEAFF

J: TRBJ1-6
V: TRBV21-1
D: .
size: few
DNA: TGTGCCAGCAGCCCCCGGTGGGCAGTAATCTCCTATAATTCACCCCTCCACTTT
CDR3: CASSPRWAVISYNSPLHF

J: TRBJ1-4
V: TRBV2
D: TRBD1
size: .
DNA: TGTGCCAGCACCCAGACAGGGACAACTAATGAAAAACTGTTTTTT
CDR3: CASTQTGTTNEKLFF

J: TRBJ2-2
V: TRBV11-2
D: .
size: .
DNA: TGTGCCAGCAGCTTAGATAGCGGAGCGAACACCGGGGAGCTGTTTTTT
CDR3: CASSLDSGANTGELFF

J: TRBJ2-7
V: TRBV5-1
D: .
size: .
DNA: TGCGCCAGCAGCTTGGACAGGGCTAACAACGAGCAGTACTTC
CDR3: CASSLDRANNEQYF

J: TRBJ2-5
V: TRBV2
D: TRBD1
size: .
DNA: TGTGCCAGCAGTGAACTTGGCAGGGGGTGGGAGACCCAGTACTTC
CDR3: CASSELGRGWETQYF

J: TRBJ2-7
V: TRBV11-2
D: .
size: once
DNA: TGTGCCAGCAGCTTAGAGGTGGCTAGCGAGCAGTACTTC
CDR3: CASSLEVASEQYF

J: TRBJ2-2
V: TRBV15
D: TRBD1
size: .
DNA: TGTGCCACCAGCAGAGGAGGGGGCGCGGACACCGGGGAGCTGTTTTTT
CDR3: CATSRGGGADTGELFF

J: TRBJ2-1
V: TRBV6-1
D: .
size: .
DNA: TGTGCCAGCAGTGCGGTCAATGAGCAGTTCTTC
CDR3: CASSAVNEQFF

J: TRBJ1-1
V: TRBV27
D: TRBD1
size: .
DNA: TGTGCCAGCAGTTTATTCTCACAGGGACAGAAGAACACTGAAGCTTTCTTT
CDR3: CASSLFSQGQKNTEAFF

J: TRBJ1-2
V: TRBV6-5
D: TRBD1
size: .
DNA: TGTGCCAGCACCCACCTAGGGACAGGAGGCTATGGCTACACCTTC
CDR3: CASTHLGTGGYGYTF